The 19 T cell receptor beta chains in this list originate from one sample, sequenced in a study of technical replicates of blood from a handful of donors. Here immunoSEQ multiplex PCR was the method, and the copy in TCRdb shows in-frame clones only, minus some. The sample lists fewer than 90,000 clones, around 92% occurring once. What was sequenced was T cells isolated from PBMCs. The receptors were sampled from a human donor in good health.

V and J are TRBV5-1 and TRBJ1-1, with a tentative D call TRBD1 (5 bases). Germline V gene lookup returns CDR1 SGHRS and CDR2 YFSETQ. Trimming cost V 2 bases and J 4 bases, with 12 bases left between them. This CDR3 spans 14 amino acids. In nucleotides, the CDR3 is TGCGCCAGCAGCTTATCGGGGGGGTCCACTGAAGCTTTCTTT. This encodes CASSLSGGSTEAFF.

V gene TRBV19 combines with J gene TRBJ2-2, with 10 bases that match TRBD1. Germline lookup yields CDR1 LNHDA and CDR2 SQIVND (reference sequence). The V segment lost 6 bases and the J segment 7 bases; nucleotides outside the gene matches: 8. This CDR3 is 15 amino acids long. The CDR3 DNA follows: TGTGCCAGTAGCTCCGGGGGACAGGGGAACGGGGAGCTGTTTTTT. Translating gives CASSSGGQGNGELFF.

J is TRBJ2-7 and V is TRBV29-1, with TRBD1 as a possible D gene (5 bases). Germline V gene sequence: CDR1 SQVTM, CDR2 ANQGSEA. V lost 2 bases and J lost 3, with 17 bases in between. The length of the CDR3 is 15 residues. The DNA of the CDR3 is TGCAGCGTTGAAACCTCCGACAGTGGGGACTACGAGCAGTACTTC. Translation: CSVETSDSGDYEQYF.

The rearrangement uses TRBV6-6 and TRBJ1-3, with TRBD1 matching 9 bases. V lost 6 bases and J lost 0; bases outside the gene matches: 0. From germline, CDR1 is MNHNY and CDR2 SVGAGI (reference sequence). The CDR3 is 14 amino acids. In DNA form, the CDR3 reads TGTGCCAGCAGGGACAGGGGCTCTGGAAACACCATATATTTT. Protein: CASRDRGSGNTIYF.

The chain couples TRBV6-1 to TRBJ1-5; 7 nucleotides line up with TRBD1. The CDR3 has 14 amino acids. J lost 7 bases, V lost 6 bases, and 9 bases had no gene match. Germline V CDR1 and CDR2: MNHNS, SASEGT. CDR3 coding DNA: TGTGCCAGCAGAAAAACAGGGGAAAACCAGCCCCAGCATTTT. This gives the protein CASRKTGENQPQHF.

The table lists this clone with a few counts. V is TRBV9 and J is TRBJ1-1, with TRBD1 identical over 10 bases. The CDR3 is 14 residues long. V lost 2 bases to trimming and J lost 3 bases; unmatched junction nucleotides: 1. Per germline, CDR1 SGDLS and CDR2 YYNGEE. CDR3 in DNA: TGTGCCAGCAGCGTGGACAGGGGGTACACTGAAGCTTTCTTT. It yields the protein CASSVDRGYTEAFF.

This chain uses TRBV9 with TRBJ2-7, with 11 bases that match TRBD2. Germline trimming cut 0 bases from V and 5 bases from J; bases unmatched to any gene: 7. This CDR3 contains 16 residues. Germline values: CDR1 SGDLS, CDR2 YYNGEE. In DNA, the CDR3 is TGTGCCAGCAGCGTAGGCATCCTAGCGGGAGGTGACGAGCAGTACTTC. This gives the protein CASSVGILAGGDEQYF.

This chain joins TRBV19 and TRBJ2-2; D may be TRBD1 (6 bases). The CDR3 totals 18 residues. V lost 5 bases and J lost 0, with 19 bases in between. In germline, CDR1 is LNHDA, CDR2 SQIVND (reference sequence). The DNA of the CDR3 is TGTGCCAGTAGTGCACAGGGTTACCAAAAGACGAACACCGGGGAGCTGTTTTTT. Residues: CASSAQGYQKTNTGELFF.

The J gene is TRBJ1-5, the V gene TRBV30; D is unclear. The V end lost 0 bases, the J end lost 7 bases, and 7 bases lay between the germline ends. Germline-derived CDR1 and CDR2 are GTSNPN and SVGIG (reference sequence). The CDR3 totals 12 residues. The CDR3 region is CAWSVRGQPQHF. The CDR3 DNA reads TGTGCCTGGAGTGTACGGGGACAGCCCCAGCATTTT.

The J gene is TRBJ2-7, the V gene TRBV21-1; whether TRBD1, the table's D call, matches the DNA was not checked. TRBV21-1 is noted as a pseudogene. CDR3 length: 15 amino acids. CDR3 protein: CASTRGRTAHYEQYF. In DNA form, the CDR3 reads TGTGCCAGCACAAGGGGTCGGACCGCCCACTACGAGCAGTACTTC.

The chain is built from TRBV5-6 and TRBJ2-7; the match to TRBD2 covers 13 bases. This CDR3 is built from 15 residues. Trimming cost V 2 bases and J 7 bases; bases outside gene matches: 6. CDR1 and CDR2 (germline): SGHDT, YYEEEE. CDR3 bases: TGTGCCAGCAGCTTCACTAGCGGGAGGGTAGGTGAGCAGTACTTC. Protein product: CASSFTSGRVGEQYF.

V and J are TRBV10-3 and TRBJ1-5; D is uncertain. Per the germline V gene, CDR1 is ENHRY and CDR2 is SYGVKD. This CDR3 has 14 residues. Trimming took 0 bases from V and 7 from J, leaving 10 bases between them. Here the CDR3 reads CAISESGGGQPQHF. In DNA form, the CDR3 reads TGTGCCATCAGTGAGTCGGGTGGAGGGCAGCCCCAGCATTTT.

This CDR3 is CASSDSQGNSGELFF. The CDR3 DNA follows: TGTGCCAGCAGTGACAGTCAGGGAAATTCCGGGGAGCTGTTTTTT. The chain recombines TRBV6-4 with TRBJ2-2; TRBD1 might be the D (5 bases). The CDR3 loop spans 15 amino acids. Trimming removed 2 bases from V and 6 bases from J, with 13 bases in between. CDR1 MRHNA and CDR2 SNTAGT come from the germline V gene.

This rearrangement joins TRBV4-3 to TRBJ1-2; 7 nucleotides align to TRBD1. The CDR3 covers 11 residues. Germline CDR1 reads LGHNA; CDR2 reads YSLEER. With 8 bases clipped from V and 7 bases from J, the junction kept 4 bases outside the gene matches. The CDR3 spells CASGPGGGYTF. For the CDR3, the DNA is TGCGCCAGCGGGCCAGGGGGTGGCTACACCTTC.

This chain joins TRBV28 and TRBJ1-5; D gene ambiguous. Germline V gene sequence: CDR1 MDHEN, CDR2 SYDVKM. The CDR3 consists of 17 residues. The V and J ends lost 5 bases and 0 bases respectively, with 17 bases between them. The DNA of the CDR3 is TGTGCCAGCAGTCCTCCCTGGGAGGGCAGTAGCAATCAGCCCCAGCATTTT. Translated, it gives CASSPPWEGSSNQPQHF. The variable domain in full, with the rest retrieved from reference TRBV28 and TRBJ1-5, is DVKVTQSSRYLVKRTGEKVFLECVQDMDHENMFWYRQDPGLGLRLIYFSYDVKMKEKGDIPEGYSVSREKKERFSLILESASTNQTSMYLCASSPPWEGSSNQPQHFGDGTRLSIL.

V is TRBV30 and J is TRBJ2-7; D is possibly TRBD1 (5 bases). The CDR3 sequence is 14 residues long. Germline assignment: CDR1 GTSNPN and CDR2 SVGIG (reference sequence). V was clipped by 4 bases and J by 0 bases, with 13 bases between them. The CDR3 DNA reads TGTGCCTGGAATAACAGACAGAGCTCCTACGAGCAGTACTTC. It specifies CAWNNRQSSYEQYF.

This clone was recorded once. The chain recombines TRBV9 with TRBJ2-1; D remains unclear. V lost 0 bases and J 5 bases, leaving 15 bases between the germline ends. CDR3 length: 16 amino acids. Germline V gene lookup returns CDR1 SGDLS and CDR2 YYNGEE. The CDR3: CASSVDPTALNNEQFF. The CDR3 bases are TGTGCCAGCAGCGTAGACCCCACAGCTTTAAACAATGAGCAGTTCTTC.

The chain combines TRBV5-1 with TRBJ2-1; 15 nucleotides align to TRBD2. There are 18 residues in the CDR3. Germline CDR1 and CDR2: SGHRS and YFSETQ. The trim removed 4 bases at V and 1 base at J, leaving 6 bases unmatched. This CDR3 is CASSPGLAGGPSYNEQFF. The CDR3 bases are TGCGCCAGCAGCCCTGGACTAGCGGGAGGGCCGTCCTACAATGAGCAGTTCTTC.

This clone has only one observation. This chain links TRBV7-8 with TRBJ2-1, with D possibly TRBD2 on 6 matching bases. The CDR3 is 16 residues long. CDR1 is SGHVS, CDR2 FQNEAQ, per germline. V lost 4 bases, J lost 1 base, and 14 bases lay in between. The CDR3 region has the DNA TGTGCCAGCAGCTCCAGAATCGGGGGATCCTACAATGAGCAGTTCTTC. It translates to CASSSRIGGSYNEQFF.